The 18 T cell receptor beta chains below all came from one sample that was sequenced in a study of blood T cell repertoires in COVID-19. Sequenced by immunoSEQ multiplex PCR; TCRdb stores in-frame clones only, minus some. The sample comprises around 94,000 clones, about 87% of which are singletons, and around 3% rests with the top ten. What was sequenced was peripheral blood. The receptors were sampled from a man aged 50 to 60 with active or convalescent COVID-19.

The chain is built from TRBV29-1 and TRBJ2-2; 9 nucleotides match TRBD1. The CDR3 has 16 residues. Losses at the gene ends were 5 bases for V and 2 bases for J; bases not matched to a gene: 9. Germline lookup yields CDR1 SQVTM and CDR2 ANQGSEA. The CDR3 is CSVSHSGQGNTGELFF. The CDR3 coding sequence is TGCAGCGTTAGCCACTCGGGACAGGGTAACACCGGGGAGCTGTTTTTT.

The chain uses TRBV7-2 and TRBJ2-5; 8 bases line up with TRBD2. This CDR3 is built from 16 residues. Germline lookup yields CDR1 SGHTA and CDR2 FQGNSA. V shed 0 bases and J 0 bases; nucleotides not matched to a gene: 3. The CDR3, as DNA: TGTGCCAGCAGCTTAGCTGGACTAGCAGACCAAGAGACCCAGTACTTC. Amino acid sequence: CASSLAGLADQETQYF.

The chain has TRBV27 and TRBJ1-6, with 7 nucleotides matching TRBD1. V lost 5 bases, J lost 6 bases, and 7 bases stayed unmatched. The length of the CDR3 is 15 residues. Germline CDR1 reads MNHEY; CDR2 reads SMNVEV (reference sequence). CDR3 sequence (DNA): TGTGCCAGCAGTCCCCGGGACAGCCTTAATTCACCCCTCCACTTT. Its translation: CASSPRDSLNSPLHF.

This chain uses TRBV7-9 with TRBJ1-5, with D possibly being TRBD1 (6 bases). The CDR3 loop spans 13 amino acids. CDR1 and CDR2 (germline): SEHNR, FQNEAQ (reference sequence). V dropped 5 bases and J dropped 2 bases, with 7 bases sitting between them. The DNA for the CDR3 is TGTGCCAGCAGCCCAGGGGGCAATCAGCCCCAGCATTTT. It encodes CASSPGGNQPQHF.

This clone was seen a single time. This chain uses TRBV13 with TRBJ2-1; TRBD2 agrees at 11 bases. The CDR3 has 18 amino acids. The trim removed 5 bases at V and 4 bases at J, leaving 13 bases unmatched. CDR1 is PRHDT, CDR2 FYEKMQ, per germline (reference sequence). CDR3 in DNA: TGTGCCAGCAGCCCTACTAGCGGGGGCTCTATCTCTTACAATGAGCAGTTCTTC. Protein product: CASSPTSGGSISYNEQFF.

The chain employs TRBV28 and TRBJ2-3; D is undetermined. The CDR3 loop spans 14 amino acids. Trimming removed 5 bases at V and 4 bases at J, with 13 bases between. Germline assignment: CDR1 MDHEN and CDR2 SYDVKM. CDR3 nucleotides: TGTGCCAGCAGTCCCTCATATAGAGCAGATACGCAGTATTTT. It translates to CASSPSYRADTQYF.

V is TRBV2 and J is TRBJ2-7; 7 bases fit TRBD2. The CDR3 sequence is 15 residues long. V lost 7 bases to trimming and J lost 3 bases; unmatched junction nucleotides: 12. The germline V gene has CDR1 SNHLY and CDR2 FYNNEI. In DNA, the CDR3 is TGTGCCAGCAAGCCCGGGACTATGTTAAACTACGAGCAGTACTTC. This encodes CASKPGTMLNYEQYF.

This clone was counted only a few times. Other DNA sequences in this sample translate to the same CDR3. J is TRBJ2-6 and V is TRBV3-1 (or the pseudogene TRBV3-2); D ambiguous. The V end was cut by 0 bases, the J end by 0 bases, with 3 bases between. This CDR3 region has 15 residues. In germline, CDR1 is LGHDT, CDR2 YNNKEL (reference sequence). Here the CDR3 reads CASSQDLSGANVLTF. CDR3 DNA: TGTGCCAGCAGCCAAGATCTCTCTGGGGCCAACGTCCTGACTTTC.

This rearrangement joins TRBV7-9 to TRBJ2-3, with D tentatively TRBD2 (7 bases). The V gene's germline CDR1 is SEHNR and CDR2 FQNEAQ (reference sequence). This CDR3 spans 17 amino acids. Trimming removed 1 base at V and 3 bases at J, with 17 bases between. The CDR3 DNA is TGTGCCAGCAGCTTAGACCCTCGGGGGGCGGGAACAGATACGCAGTATTTT. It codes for CASSLDPRGAGTDTQYF. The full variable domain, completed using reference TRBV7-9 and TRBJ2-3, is DTGVSQNPRHKITKRGQNVTFRCDPISEHNRLYWYRQTLGQGPEFLTYFQNEAQLEKSRLLSDRFSAERPKGSFSTLEIQRTEQGDSAMYLCASSLDPRGAGTDTQYFGPGTRLTVL.

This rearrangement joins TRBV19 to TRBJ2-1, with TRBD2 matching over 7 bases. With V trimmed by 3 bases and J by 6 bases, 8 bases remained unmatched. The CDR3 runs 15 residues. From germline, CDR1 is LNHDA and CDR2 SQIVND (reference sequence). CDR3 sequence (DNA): TGTGCCAGTAGTATCCCGGGACTAAAACTCAATGAGCAGTTCTTC. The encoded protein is CASSIPGLKLNEQFF.

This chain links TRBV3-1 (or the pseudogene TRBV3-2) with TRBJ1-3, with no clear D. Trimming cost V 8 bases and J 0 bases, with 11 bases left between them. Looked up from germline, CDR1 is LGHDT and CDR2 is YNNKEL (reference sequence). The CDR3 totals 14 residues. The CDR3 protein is CASAASSSGNTIYF. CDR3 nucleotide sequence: TGTGCCAGCGCCGCTTCGAGCTCTGGAAACACCATATATTTT.

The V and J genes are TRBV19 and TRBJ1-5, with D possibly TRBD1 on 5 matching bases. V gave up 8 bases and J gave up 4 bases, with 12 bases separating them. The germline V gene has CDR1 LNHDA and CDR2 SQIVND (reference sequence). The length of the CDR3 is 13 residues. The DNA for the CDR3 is TGTGCCAGTTCCGGGGACTTGAATCAGCCCCAGCATTTT. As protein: CASSGDLNQPQHF.

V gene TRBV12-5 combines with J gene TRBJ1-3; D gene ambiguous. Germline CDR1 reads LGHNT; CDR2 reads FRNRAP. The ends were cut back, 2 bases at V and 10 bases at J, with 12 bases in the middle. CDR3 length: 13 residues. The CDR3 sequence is CASGLSSRRTIYF. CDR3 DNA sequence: TGTGCTAGTGGTTTGTCTTCGCGCCGGACCATATATTTT.

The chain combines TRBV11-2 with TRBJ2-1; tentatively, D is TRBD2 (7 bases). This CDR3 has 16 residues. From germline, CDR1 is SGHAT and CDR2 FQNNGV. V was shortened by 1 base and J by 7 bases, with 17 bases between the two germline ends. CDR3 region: CASSLVGGGIKNEQFF. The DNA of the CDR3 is TGTGCCAGCAGCTTAGTAGGGGGGGGGATTAAAAATGAGCAGTTCTTC.

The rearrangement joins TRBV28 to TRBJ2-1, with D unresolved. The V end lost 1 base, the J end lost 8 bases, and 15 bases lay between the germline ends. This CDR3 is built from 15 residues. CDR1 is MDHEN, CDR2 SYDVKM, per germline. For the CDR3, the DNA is TGTGCCAGCAGTTTATCGATCCTCACTATTGATGAGCAGTTCTTC. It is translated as CASSLSILTIDEQFF.

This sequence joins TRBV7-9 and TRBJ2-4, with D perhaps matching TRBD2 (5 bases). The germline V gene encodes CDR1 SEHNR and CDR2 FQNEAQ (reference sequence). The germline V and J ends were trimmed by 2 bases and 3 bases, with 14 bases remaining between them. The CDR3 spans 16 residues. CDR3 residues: CASSLRGDGLKNIQYF. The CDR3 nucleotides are TGTGCCAGCAGCTTACGTGGTGACGGACTCAAAAACATTCAGTACTTC.

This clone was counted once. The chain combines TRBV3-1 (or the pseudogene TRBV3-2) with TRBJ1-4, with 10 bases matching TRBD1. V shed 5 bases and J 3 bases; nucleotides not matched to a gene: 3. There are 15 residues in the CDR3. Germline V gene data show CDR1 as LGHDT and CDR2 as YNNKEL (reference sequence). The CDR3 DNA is TGTGCCAGCAGCGGACAGGGGGGGGCTAATGAAAAACTGTTTTTT. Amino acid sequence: CASSGQGGANEKLFF.

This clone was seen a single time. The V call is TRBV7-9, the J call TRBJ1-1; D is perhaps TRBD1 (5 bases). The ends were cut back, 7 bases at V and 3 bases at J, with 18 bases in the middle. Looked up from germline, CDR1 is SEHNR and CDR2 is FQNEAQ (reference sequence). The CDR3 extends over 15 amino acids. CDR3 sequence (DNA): TGTGCCAGCAACCTAATCGGGGGAGGGGACACTGAAGCTTTCTTT. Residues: CASNLIGGGDTEAFF.